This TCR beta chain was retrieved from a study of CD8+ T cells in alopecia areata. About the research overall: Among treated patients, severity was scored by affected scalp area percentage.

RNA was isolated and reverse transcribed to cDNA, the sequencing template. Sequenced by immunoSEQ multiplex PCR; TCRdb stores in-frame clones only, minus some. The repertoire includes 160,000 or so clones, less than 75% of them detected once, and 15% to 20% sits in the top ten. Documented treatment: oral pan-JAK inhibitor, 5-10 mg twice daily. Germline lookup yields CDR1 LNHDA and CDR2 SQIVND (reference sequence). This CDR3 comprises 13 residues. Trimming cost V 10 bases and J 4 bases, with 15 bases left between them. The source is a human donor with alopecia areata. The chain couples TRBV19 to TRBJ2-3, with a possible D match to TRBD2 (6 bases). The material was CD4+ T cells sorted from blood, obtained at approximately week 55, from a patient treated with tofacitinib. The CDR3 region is CATKTSSPDTQYF. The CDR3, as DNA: TGTGCCACCAAAACTAGCTCCCCAGATACGCAGTATTTT.